The rows below give T cell receptor beta chains drawn from one sample of a study of human T cells and chemical hapten exposure. MiXCR, applied by TCRdb to the RACE reads, yields one record per CDR3 protein. The sample yields under 450,000 distinct CDR3 sequences, just under 6.5% seen once. The sequencing used whole blood, collected in connection with sensitization to the hapten diphenylcyclopropenone (DPC). The receptors here all came from a woman between 18 and 30 years old with alopecia areata. Some clones in this sample may be carry-over from other donors' samples. CDR3s include the opening cysteine and the closing phenylalanine or tryptophan. A D gene is named only where the DNA matches it firmly. Rows give clone size only sometimes, using once, few, many, or a class for an expanded clone.

d_gene | len | j_gene | v_gene | abundance | CDR3aa | CDR3nt
NA | 14 | TRBJ1-3 | TRBV20-1 | few | CSADSGTAGNTIYF | TGCAGTGCCGATTCCGGGACGGCTGGAAACACCATATATTTT
TRBD1 | 15 | TRBJ1-1 | TRBV29-1 | few | CSVVKWAGGASEAFF | TGCAGCGTTGTTAAGTGGGCAGGGGGCGCTTCCGAAGCTTTCTTT
NA | 18 | TRBJ2-2 | TRBV7-2 | NA | CASSPLLYREGNTGELFF | TGTGCCAGCAGCCCATTATTATACAGGGAAGGGAACACCGGGGAGCTGTTTTTT
TRBD1 | 20 | TRBJ1-1 | TRBV7-6 | NA | CASSLPVGGQQGGGRTEAFF | TGTGCCAGCAGCTTACCCGTTGGGGGCCAACAGGGGGGAGGTCGCACTGAAGCTTTCTTT
NA | 19 | TRBJ2-1 | TRBV6-1 | few | CASSLHMGADPSSYNEQFF | TGTGCCAGCAGCCTACACATGGGGGCGGACCCCTCCTCCTACAATGAGCAGTTCTTC
TRBD1 | 14 | TRBJ2-2 | TRBV12-3/TRBV12-4 | few | CASTQGQGSGELFF | TGTGCCAGCACCCAGGGACAGGGGTCCGGGGAGCTGTTTTTT
TRBD1 | 16 | TRBJ2-6 | TRBV3-1 | NA | CASSQGQGAGANVLTF | TGTGCCAGCAGCCAAGGTCAGGGGGCTGGGGCCAACGTCCTGACTTTC
NA | 13 | TRBJ2-1 | TRBV3-1 | few | CASSQLFRGEQFF | TGTGCCAGCAGCCAATTATTCCGGGGTGAGCAGTTCTTC
NA | 16 | TRBJ1-3 | TRBV29-1 | many | CSVGTGTNPTGNTIYF | TGCAGCGTGGGGACGGGGACGAACCCGACTGGAAACACCATATATTTT
TRBD2 | 15 | TRBJ2-1 | TRBV7-8 | few | CASSPGLAGANEQFF | TGTGCCAGCAGCCCTGGACTAGCGGGGGCGAATGAGCAGTTCTTC
TRBD1 | 17 | TRBJ2-7 | TRBV6-2/TRBV6-3 | few | CASKPATSGQGFYEQYF | TGTGCCAGCAAGCCCGCCACCTCGGGACAGGGTTTCTACGAGCAGTACTTC
TRBD1 | 13 | TRBJ1-1 | TRBV9 | NA | CASSGGQGVEAFF | TGTGCCAGCAGCGGGGGACAGGGGGTTGAAGCTTTCTTT
NA | 17 | TRBJ1-2 | TRBV4-1 | few | CASSQGGNRYQDGGYTF | TGCGCCAGCAGCCAAGGGGGAAACAGGTACCAAGACGGGGGCTACACCTTC
NA | 14 | TRBJ2-7 | TRBV6-6 | NA | CASSYEDKSYEQYF | TGTGCCAGCAGTTACGAGGACAAGTCCTACGAGCAGTACTTC
TRBD1 | 15 | TRBJ1-2 | TRBV12-3/TRBV12-4 | NA | CASSLLQGGNYGYTF | TGTGCCAGCAGTTTATTACAGGGGGGGAACTATGGCTACACCTTC
NA | 14 | TRBJ1-1 | TRBV5-1 | NA | CASSLAAANTEAFF | TGCGCCAGCAGCTTGGCCGCGGCGAACACTGAAGCTTTCTTT
NA | 17 | TRBJ2-4 | TRBV7-8 | NA | CASSPRLTTEGRNIQYF | TGTGCCAGCAGCCCCAGACTAACCACCGAGGGCAGGAACATTCAGTACTTC
NA | 11 | TRBJ2-7 | TRBV20-1 | few | CSAPSSYEQYF | TGCAGTGCCCCGTCCTCCTACGAGCAGTACTTC
TRBD1 | 16 | TRBJ2-3 | TRBV7-9 | many | CASSLPGTVTTDTQYF | TGTGCCAGCAGCTTACCCGGGACAGTAACCACAGATACGCAGTATTTT
NA | 15 | TRBJ1-2 | TRBV12-3/TRBV12-4 | few | CASSPGVRSPYGYTF | TGTGCCAGCAGCCCGGGAGTCCGGTCCCCCTATGGCTACACCTTC
NA | 14 | TRBJ2-3 | TRBV5-1 | NA | CASSFGLAIDTQYF | TGCGCCAGCAGCTTTGGGCTAGCCATAGATACGCAGTATTTT
TRBD1 | 14 | TRBJ2-5 | TRBV5-1 | many | CASSTQTGPETQYF | TGCGCCAGCAGCACTCAGACAGGGCCAGAGACCCAGTACTTC
NA | 15 | TRBJ2-3 | TRBV7-9 | NA | CASLLQGGFTDTQYF | TGTGCCAGCCTTCTTCAGGGGGGGTTCACAGATACGCAGTATTTT
NA | 15 | TRBJ1-5 | TRBV27 | many | CASSPEGRGRQPQHF | TGTGCCAGCAGTCCGGAGGGCAGGGGAAGACAGCCCCAGCATTTT
TRBD1 | 19 | TRBJ2-1 | TRBV28 | many | CASSPLFPRGQGGYNEQFF | TGTGCCAGCAGCCCCCTTTTCCCCCGAGGACAGGGGGGCTACAATGAGCAGTTCTTC
NA | 14 | TRBJ1-4 | TRBV3-1 | NA | CASSPGAVNEKLFF | TGTGCCAGCAGCCCCGGGGCAGTTAATGAAAAACTGTTTTTT
NA | 14 | TRBJ1-6 | TRBV6-6 | NA | CASSYSAGDSPLHF | TGTGCCAGCAGTTACTCTGCAGGGGATTCACCCCTCCACTTT
TRBD1 | 17 | TRBJ1-5 | TRBV24-1 | many | CATSDNPSDRGLEPQHF | TGTGCCACCAGTGACAATCCATCAGACAGGGGTTTGGAGCCCCAGCATTTT
NA | 13 | TRBJ1-5 | TRBV6-2/TRBV6-3 | many | CASRVTPNQPQHF | TGTGCCAGCAGAGTCACCCCGAATCAGCCCCAGCATTTT
TRBD1 | 19 | TRBJ2-3 | TRBV4-1 | many | CASSPGTGNPTRSTDTQYF | TGCGCCAGCAGTCCGGGGACAGGGAACCCTACACGAAGCACAGATACGCAGTATTTT
NA | 12 | TRBJ1-4 | TRBV28 | NA | CASSSAIEKLFF | TGTGCCAGCAGCTCCGCGATCGAAAAACTGTTTTTT
TRBD2 | 16 | TRBJ2-5 | TRBV7-9 | few | CASSPRLAGNQETQYF | TGTGCCAGCAGCCCCAGACTAGCGGGGAACCAAGAGACCCAGTACTTC
NA | 14 | TRBJ2-3 | TRBV12-5 | NA | CASGLENPTDTQYF | TGTGCTAGTGGTTTGGAGAACCCGACGGATACGCAGTATTTT
NA | 13 | TRBJ2-7 | TRBV6-5 | NA | CASSYSKEGEQYF | TGTGCCAGCAGTTATTCGAAAGAAGGGGAGCAGTACTTC
NA | 16 | TRBJ2-7 | TRBV24-1 | many | CATSDPDRTSSYEQYF | TGTGCCACCAGTGACCCCGACCGTACGAGCTCCTACGAGCAGTACTTC
NA | 13 | TRBJ1-4 | TRBV28 | few | CASTISTNEKLFF | TGTGCCAGCACCATTTCAACTAATGAAAAACTGTTTTTT
TRBD1 | 18 | TRBJ2-3 | TRBV27 | NA | CASLQGDPRYTITDTQYF | TGTGCCAGCCTCCAGGGGGACCCTAGATATACAATCACAGATACGCAGTATTTT
NA | 16 | TRBJ2-7 | TRBV6-5 | NA | CASSYSTDSGIYEQYF | TGTGCCAGCAGTTACTCAACGGACAGTGGGATCTACGAGCAGTACTTC
NA | 14 | TRBJ1-2 | TRBV5-1 | NA | CASSLRASNYGYTF | TGCGCCAGCAGCTTGAGGGCCTCTAACTATGGCTACACCTTC
NA | 14 | TRBJ2-3 | TRBV20-1 | few | CSAPEGGRTDTQYF | TGCAGTGCCCCTGAGGGTGGGCGCACAGATACGCAGTATTTT
NA | 15 | TRBJ2-3 | TRBV11-2 | NA | CASSLSGEGTDTQYF | TGTGCCAGCAGCTTATCGGGGGAAGGCACAGATACGCAGTATTTT
NA | 14 | TRBJ2-7 | TRBV27 | few | CASSLSENSYEQYF | TGTGCCAGCAGTTTATCCGAGAATTCCTACGAGCAGTACTTC
NA | 15 | TRBJ1-1 | TRBV6-5 | NA | CASSYSGALRTEAFF | TGTGCCAGCAGTTACTCCGGGGCTTTAAGGACTGAAGCTTTCTTT
NA | 13 | TRBJ2-2 | TRBV5-4 | NA | CASSPRRDGELFF | TGTGCCAGCAGCCCCCGCCGGGACGGGGAGCTGTTTTTT
TRBD2 | 15 | TRBJ2-1 | TRBV11-2 | NA | CASSLVWIAGGREQF | TGTGCCAGCAGCTTAGTTTGGATAGCGGGGGGGCGTGAGCAGTTC
TRBD1 | 16 | TRBJ1-5 | TRBV2 | NA | CASSQNRGRGNQPQHF | TGTGCCAGCAGTCAAAACAGGGGGCGCGGCAATCAGCCCCAGCATTTT
NA | 13 | TRBJ2-5 | TRBV6-6 | few | CASSYRGGETQYF | TGTGCCAGCAGTTACAGGGGGGGCGAGACCCAGTACTTC
TRBD1 | 15 | TRBJ1-5 | TRBV6-5 | many | CASTPGTGNNQPQHF | TGTGCCAGCACCCCCGGGACAGGGAACAATCAGCCCCAGCATTTT
TRBD1 | 14 | TRBJ2-7 | TRBV5-1 | many | CASSWGQEANEQYF | TGCGCCAGCAGCTGGGGACAGGAAGCCAACGAGCAGTACTTC